Each of the 27 T cell receptor beta chains below was sequenced from the same sample in a study of OX40 agonist ivuxolimab in advanced cancers. Produced via immunoSEQ multiplex PCR; TCRdb's table is partial and in-frame only. The profile shows about 52,000 clones, 70% to 90% of them singletons. The sample consisted of CD4+ or CD8+ T cells sorted from blood, taken in a trial of the OX40 agonist ivuxolimab. These receptors were obtained from an adult with an advanced solid tumor such as melanoma, head and neck, liver or kidney cancer.

Only a few counts were recorded for this clone. The chain combines TRBV19 with TRBJ2-2, with D hard to call. In germline, CDR1 is LNHDA, CDR2 SQIVND (reference sequence). The CDR3 runs 12 residues. V shed 3 bases and J shed 2 bases, with 1 base lying between them. CDR3 sequence reads: CASSINTGELFF. CDR3 DNA: TGTGCCAGTAGTATCAACACCGGGGAGCTGTTTTTT.

The chain's CDR3 is CASSLANGAGEQYF. DNA for the CDR3: TGCGCCAGCAGCTTGGCCAACGGGGCAGGGGAGCAGTACTTC. The chain recombines TRBV5-1 with TRBJ2-7; tentatively, D is TRBD1 or TRBD2 (5 bases each). The germline CDR1 and CDR2 sequences are SGHRS and YFSETQ. CDR3 length equals 14 residues. The V end lost 0 bases, the J end lost 7 bases, and 14 bases lay between the germline ends.

The chain recombines TRBV6-5 with TRBJ1-1; TRBD1 matches at 7 bases. The CDR3 contains 15 residues. From germline, CDR1 is MNHEY and CDR2 SVGAGI. V lost 0 bases, J lost 7 bases, and 8 bases stayed unmatched. This CDR3 is CASSYSRTGEREAFF. CDR3 nucleotides: TGTGCCAGCAGTTACTCGCGGACAGGAGAACGTGAAGCTTTCTTT.

The rearrangement uses TRBV6-6 and TRBJ2-2; 11 positions agree with TRBD2. The CDR3 spans 15 residues. The germline V gene encodes CDR1 MNHNY and CDR2 SVGAGI (reference sequence). The junction had 7 bases not matched to a gene; V was cut back by 10 bases and J by 3 bases. As DNA, the CDR3 is TGTGCCACCACTACTAGCGGGGGATACACCGGGGAGCTGTTTTTT. It specifies CATTTSGGYTGELFF.

V gene TRBV30 combines with J gene TRBJ1-5, with D possibly matching TRBD1 (5 bases). Trimming removed 0 bases from V and 7 bases from J, with 13 bases in between. Germline V gives CDR1 GTSNPN, CDR2 SVGIG (reference sequence). The CDR3 is made up of 14 amino acids. The CDR3 loop reads CAWSVGREGQPQHF. The CDR3 DNA follows: TGTGCCTGGAGTGTAGGCAGGGAAGGGCAGCCCCAGCATTTT.

This clone appeared once. This chain connects TRBV5-4 to TRBJ2-7; 7 positions agree with TRBD2. The CDR3 sequence is 16 residues long. Germline values: CDR1 SGHNT, CDR2 YYREEE (reference sequence). J lost 5 bases, V lost 1 base, and 12 bases had no gene match. Here the CDR3 reads CASSLIGGGDIHEQYF. CDR3 DNA sequence: TGTGCCAGCAGCTTGATTGGCGGGGGAGATATCCACGAGCAGTACTTC.

The genes are TRBV7-3 and TRBJ1-2, with D perhaps TRBD1 (6 bases). The CDR3 totals 14 residues. Per germline, CDR1 SGHTA and CDR2 FQGTGA. The V end was cut by 4 bases, the J end by 2 bases, with 11 bases between. The CDR3 DNA reads TGTGCCAGCAGCTCCGGGACATTCAACTATGGCTACACCTTC. It encodes CASSSGTFNYGYTF.

The CDR3 sequence is CASRGQTGPDPYGYTF. CDR3 DNA sequence: TGTGCCAGCAGAGGACAAACAGGGCCAGATCCCTATGGCTACACCTTC. The gene calls are TRBV28 and TRBJ1-2; maybe TRBD1 (6 bases). The V end lost 6 bases, the J end lost 4 bases, and 21 bases lay between the germline ends. Germline CDR1 MDHEN, CDR2 SYDVKM. The CDR3 runs to 16 residues.

The V gene is TRBV14, the J gene TRBJ2-4; 8 bases fit TRBD2. V lost 1 base and J lost 6; bases outside the gene matches: 5. Germline V gene data show CDR1 as SGHDN and CDR2 as FVKESK. The CDR3 loop spans 15 amino acids. The CDR3 loop is CASSQAGGAGNIQYF. For the CDR3, the DNA is TGTGCCAGCAGCCAAGCCGGGGGGGCCGGAAACATTCAGTACTTC.

This chain links TRBV6-5 with TRBJ2-7; perhaps TRBD2 as D (6 bases). V was shortened by 5 bases and J by 2 bases, with 13 bases between the two germline ends. CDR1 and CDR2 from the germline V gene are MNHEY and SVGAGI. The CDR3 consists of 14 residues. CDR3 nucleotides: TGTGCCAGCAGTACGCCGGGAGAAACCTACGAGCAGTACTTC. Protein product: CASSTPGETYEQYF.

This sequence joins TRBV7-8 and TRBJ1-3; 7 bases fit TRBD1. Germline lookup yields CDR1 SGHVS and CDR2 FQNEAQ. V was pared by 4 bases and J by 0 bases, with 6 bases of the junction left unmatched. The length of the CDR3 is 16 residues. CDR3 sequence reads: CASSSRTGSSGNTIYF. As DNA, the CDR3 is TGTGCCAGCAGCTCAAGGACAGGTTCCTCTGGAAACACCATATATTTT.

The chain has TRBV9 and TRBJ1-1; weak D call: TRBD1 (6 bases). Germline V gene data show CDR1 as SGDLS and CDR2 as YYNGEE. The CDR3 extends over 14 amino acids. Deletions cut 2 bases from V and 3 bases from J, with 11 bases between. CDR3 nucleotides: TGTGCCAGCAGCGTGACAGGTAAGGACACTGAAGCTTTCTTT. Translated: CASSVTGKDTEAFF.

V is TRBV7-2 and J is TRBJ2-3; the D is unclear. The germline V gene encodes CDR1 SGHTA and CDR2 FQGNSA. Trimming took 8 bases from V and 4 from J, leaving 16 bases between them. The CDR3 extends over 14 amino acids. CDR3 in amino acids: CASRLSYGADTQYF. In nucleotides, the CDR3 is TGTGCCAGCCGGCTGTCCTATGGGGCAGATACGCAGTATTTT.

This chain connects TRBV6-6 to TRBJ2-3, with 10 bases lining up with TRBD2. CDR1 MNHNY and CDR2 SVGAGI come from the germline V gene (reference sequence). CDR3 length equals 15 residues. With 1 base clipped from V and 5 bases from J, the junction kept 3 bases outside the gene matches. CDR3 sequence: CASSYLGLAIDTQYF. CDR3 DNA: TGTGCCAGCAGTTACTTGGGACTAGCGATAGATACGCAGTATTTT.

The J gene is TRBJ2-1, the V gene TRBV11-2; possible D gene TRBD1, 5 bases. CDR3 size: 13 residues. CDR1 and CDR2 (germline): SGHAT, FQNNGV. The V and J ends lost 1 base and 9 bases respectively, with 10 bases between them. This chain's CDR3 is CASSLVTVREQFF. The CDR3 DNA follows: TGTGCCAGCAGCTTAGTGACAGTTCGTGAGCAGTTCTTC.

V is TRBV5-6 and J is TRBJ1-1; D gene uncertain. Germline V CDR1 and CDR2: SGHDT, YYEEEE. V was cut by 1 base and J by 5 bases, with 12 bases left in between. The length of the CDR3 is 14 residues. The CDR3 sequence: CASSLYTSGTEAFF. CDR3 DNA: TGTGCCAGCAGCTTGTATACCTCGGGGACTGAAGCTTTCTTT.

This clone was counted only a few times. The chain employs TRBV6-1 and TRBJ1-1; the match to TRBD1 covers 8 bases. Losses at the gene ends were 6 bases for V and 5 bases for J; bases not matched to a gene: 2. CDR1 and CDR2 from the germline V gene are MNHNS and SASEGT. The CDR3 sequence is 12 residues long. The CDR3 protein is CASRRDRTEAFF. CDR3 coding DNA: TGTGCCAGCAGGAGGGACAGGACTGAAGCTTTCTTT.

The chain uses TRBV9 and TRBJ1-3; the match to TRBD1 covers 9 bases. This CDR3 has 19 residues. V lost 4 bases and J lost 2; bases outside the gene matches: 16. Germline V CDR1 and CDR2: SGDLS, YYNGEE. CDR3 nucleotide sequence: TGTGCCAGCAGCCCACGTCCCGGGACAGGGTTGGTTCCTGGAAACACCATATATTTT. It is translated as CASSPRPGTGLVPGNTIYF.

The rearrangement links TRBV18 to TRBJ1-1, with 8 bases fitting TRBD1. V lost 2 bases and J lost 0; bases outside the gene matches: 5. CDR1 KGHSH and CDR2 LQKENI come from the germline V gene. The CDR3 sequence is 16 residues long. CDR3 nucleotides: TGTGCCAGCTCACCATTAGGACAGGGCGTGAACACTGAAGCTTTCTTT. Encoded protein: CASSPLGQGVNTEAFF.

The rearrangement links TRBV10-1 to TRBJ2-1; a possible D gene is TRBD2 (6 bases). The CDR3 has 15 amino acids. From germline, CDR1 is WNHNN and CDR2 SYGVQD (reference sequence). The V end was cut by 0 bases, the J end by 6 bases, with 12 bases between. The CDR3 protein is CASSESGGGRNEQFF. The CDR3 region has the DNA TGCGCCAGCAGTGAGTCGGGGGGTGGACGCAATGAGCAGTTCTTC.

This sequence joins TRBV7-9 and TRBJ1-2; D possibly corresponds to TRBD1 (5 bases). The V gene's germline CDR1 is SEHNR and CDR2 FQNEAQ (reference sequence). This CDR3 contains 13 residues. Trimming cost V 3 bases and J 7 bases, with 12 bases left between them. The CDR3 reads CASSFATEVGYTF. Written as DNA, the CDR3 is TGTGCCAGCAGCTTCGCGACAGAGGTTGGCTACACCTTC.

The chain couples TRBV5-4 to TRBJ1-2; D call uncertain. V lost 0 bases to trimming and J lost 4 bases, with 10 bases between them. Germline CDR1 and CDR2: SGHNT and YYREEE (reference sequence). The CDR3 has 14 amino acids. CDR3 sequence reads: CASSLEGPSYGYTF. CDR3 in DNA: TGTGCCAGCAGCTTGGAAGGGCCGTCCTATGGCTACACCTTC.

This clone was seen a handful of times. The V and J genes are TRBV27 and TRBJ2-3, with D perhaps TRBD2 (7 bases). This CDR3 is 14 amino acids long. CDR1 is MNHEY and CDR2 is SMNVEV in the germline V gene (reference sequence). V dropped 4 bases and J dropped 4 bases, with 12 bases sitting between them. The chain's CDR3 is CASSYLGGPDTQYF. In DNA form, the CDR3 reads TGTGCCAGCAGTTATCTCGGGGGGCCAGATACGCAGTATTTT.

This chain joins TRBV6-1 and TRBJ1-1; D is undetermined. Germline CDR1 MNHNS, CDR2 SASEGT. Trimming took 7 bases from V and 1 from J, leaving 10 bases between them. The CDR3 contains 13 residues. The CDR3: CASTRHGNTEAFF. The DNA for the CDR3 is TGTGCCAGCACCAGACATGGGAACACTGAAGCTTTCTTT.

A single count supports this clone. The chain links TRBV7-8 to TRBJ2-2; TRBD2 aligns across 7 bases. V was clipped by 5 bases and J by 7 bases; unmatched bases: 4. Germline V CDR1 and CDR2: SGHVS, FQNEAQ. This CDR3 spans 13 amino acids. CDR3 DNA sequence: TGTGCCAGCAGCCCTGGACTAGTCGGGGAGCTGTTTTTT. Protein: CASSPGLVGELFF. The whole variable domain, remainder taken from reference TRBV7-8 and TRBJ2-2, is GAGVSQSPRYKVAKRGQDVALRCDPISGHVSLFWYQQALGQGPEFLTYFQNEAQLDKSGLPSDRFFAERPEGSVSTLKIQRTQQEDSAVYLCASSPGLVGELFFGEGSRLTVL.

The genes are TRBV19 and TRBJ1-2; possible D gene TRBD1, 6 bases. CDR1 is LNHDA and CDR2 is SQIVND in the germline V gene (reference sequence). CDR3 length: 15 amino acids. Trimming shortened V by 5 bases and J by 4 bases, and 17 bases separated the two germline ends. CDR3 sequence (DNA): TGTGCCAGTAGTTTGCGTGGACAGATAAGCTATGGCTACACCTTC. This translates into CASSLRGQISYGYTF.

The CDR3 DNA follows: TGTGCCAGTATCGACCTAACGAAGGGCCACAGTGGCAACGTCCTGACTTTC. Protein sequence: CASIDLTKGHSGNVLTF. This chain joins TRBV19 and TRBJ2-6, with D unclear. From germline, CDR1 is LNHDA and CDR2 SQIVND (reference sequence). The V end lost 7 bases, the J end lost 9 bases, and 25 bases lay between the germline ends. The CDR3 runs to 17 residues.